The T cell receptor beta chain described here comes from a study of blood T cell repertoires in COVID-19. In the study overall: Some COVID-19 samples were acute and others convalescent; all came from the United States, Italy and Spain. The cDNA or gDNA used as material had been derived from T cells, B-cell-depleted T cells, or PBMCs.

The repertoire was sequenced with immunoSEQ multiplex PCR; TCRdb's copy has only in-frame clones and lacks some. The sample yields 390,000 or so clones, just over 85% seen once. The CDR3 runs to 13 residues. The clonotype was recovered from a woman in her thirties with active or convalescent COVID-19. The J gene is TRBJ1-2, the V gene TRBV21-1. TRBV21-1 is listed as a pseudogene. The specimen was peripheral blood. In DNA form, the CDR3 reads TGTGCCAGCAGCAGCAAGGGAGGCTATGGCTACACCTTC. Protein sequence: CASSSKGGYGYTF.